The 9 T cell receptor beta chains below come from one sample, sequenced in a study of CD8+CD57+ T cells in acquired aplastic anemia. TCR beta VDJ combinations and CDR3 sequences were profiled from genomic DNA. TCRdb recomputed calls from the reads with MiXCR, one row per CDR3 protein. Counted here are roughly 63,000 distinct CDR3 sequences, under 65% occurring once; the ten biggest clones make up about 8.3%. The material sequenced was sorted CD4+, CD8+, or CD8+CD57+ T cells (not recorded which) from PBMCs. The receptors here all came from a human donor in good health, serving as a control.

This clonotype has a count of ten or more. The chain combines TRBV30 with TRBJ2-7; tentative D call: TRBD2 (5 bases). From germline, CDR1 is GTSNPN and CDR2 SVGIG (reference sequence). There are 14 residues in the CDR3. V lost 1 base, J lost 0 bases, and 10 bases lay in between. The CDR3 here is CAWSEGSRSYEQYF. The CDR3, as DNA: TGTGCCTGGAGTGAAGGGAGCCGCTCCTACGAGCAGTACTTC.

A few counts support this clonotype. In this CDR3 the conserved last residue, phenylalanine or tryptophan, is missing, so a read error is likely. V usage is TRBV10-3 and J usage is TRBJ2-3; 9 nucleotides agree with TRBD2. The V segment lost 11 bases and the J segment 4 bases; nucleotides outside the gene matches: 10. This CDR3 region has 14 residues. Germline loops: CDR1 ENHRY, CDR2 SYGVKD. DNA of the CDR3: TGTGCCGCCATCCGGGGACTAGCAGCAGATACGCAGTATGTT. It translates to CAAIRGLAADTQYV.

In its sample, this clonotype was seen once. J is TRBJ2-7 and V is TRBV7-2, with 8 bases lining up with TRBD1. Germline V gene data show CDR1 as SGHTA and CDR2 as FQGNSA. The trim removed 5 bases at V and 0 bases at J, leaving 3 bases unmatched. There are 14 residues in the CDR3. The DNA of the CDR3 is TGTGCCAGCAGCGTGGGACAGGTCTCCTACGAGCAGTACTTC. Translating gives CASSVGQVSYEQYF.

There are many counts of this clonotype. The chain joins TRBV6-5 to TRBJ2-1; TRBD2 matches at 10 bases. V gave up 6 bases and J gave up 4 bases; unmatched junction bases: 0. CDR1 is MNHEY and CDR2 is SVGAGI in the germline V gene. There are 13 residues in the CDR3. The CDR3 bases are TGTGCCAGCAGACTAGCGGGGTACAATGAGCAGTTCTTC. This codes for CASRLAGYNEQFF.

This clonotype was recorded once. The V and J genes are TRBV13 and TRBJ1-2; possibly TRBD1 for D (6 bases). The CDR3 length is 18 residues. Germline assignment: CDR1 PRHDT and CDR2 FYEKMQ (reference sequence). The V end was cut by 5 bases, the J end by 2 bases, with 24 bases between. The CDR3 nucleotides read TGTGCCAGCAGCCCCCTCGCTCAAGGGGGGAGACAAAACTATGGCTACACCTTC. Translating gives CASSPLAQGGRQNYGYTF.

V gene TRBV19 combines with J gene TRBJ1-2, with a weak D call TRBD1 (6 bases). Germline assignment: CDR1 LNHDA and CDR2 SQIVND (reference sequence). The CDR3 totals 14 residues. Trimming removed 3 bases from V and 8 bases from J, with 16 bases in between. The CDR3 DNA is TGTGCCAGTAGTATCGGGCCAACAGGGCTCGGCTACACCTTC. Protein product: CASSIGPTGLGYTF.

This clonotype was seen many times. V gene TRBV27 combines with J gene TRBJ1-1; possibly TRBD1 for D (6 bases). With 5 bases removed from V and 3 bases from J, the gap between germline ends came to 10 bases. Germline V gene data show CDR1 as MNHEY and CDR2 as SMNVEV (reference sequence). CDR3 length equals 13 residues. CDR3 region: CASSAGVYTEAFF. CDR3 coding DNA: TGTGCCAGCAGTGCAGGGGTATACACTGAAGCTTTCTTT.

The genes are TRBV10-3 and TRBJ1-2, with 8 nucleotides matching TRBD1. The CDR3 loop spans 13 amino acids. The ends lost 11 bases at V and 1 base at J; junction bases unmatched: 6. Germline assignment: CDR1 ENHRY and CDR2 SYGVKD. As DNA, the CDR3 is TGTGCCGCCTCGACAGGGGTTAACTATGGCTACACCTTC. Amino acids: CAASTGVNYGYTF.

V is TRBV15 and J is TRBJ1-1, with a weak D call TRBD1 (5 bases). This CDR3 contains 12 residues. Germline loops: CDR1 LNHNV, CDR2 YYDKDF (reference sequence). V was shortened by 8 bases and J by 2 bases, with 9 bases between the two germline ends. The CDR3, as DNA: TGTGCCACCGGGGCACCTAACACTGAAGCTTTCTTT. It codes for CATGAPNTEAFF.